Listed below are T cell receptor beta chains from one sample, sequenced in a study of CD8+ T cells in alopecia areata. Measured with immunoSEQ multiplex PCR; TCRdb has only the in-frame clones, and not every one. The data contain roughly 200,000 clones, about 55% of them singletons. The sequences come from CD8+ T cells sorted from blood, collected at week 24, from a patient treated with tofacitinib. Receptors originate from a human donor with alopecia areata. Each CDR3 is given with its conserved first and last residue. D genes are given only for firm matches. Size is omitted from some rows. Given values are once, few, many or a class for expanded clones.

len	v_gene	j_gene	abundance	d_gene	CDR3aa	CDR3nt
15	TRBV29-1	TRBJ2-3	.	.	CSVAIGRSSTDTQYF	TGCAGCGTTGCCATCGGCAGATCTAGCACAGATACGCAGTATTTT
18	TRBV5-1	TRBJ1-2	.	TRBD1	CASSLAGTGMGPNYGYTF	TGCGCCAGCAGCTTGGCCGGGACAGGTATGGGGCCTAACTATGGCTACACCTTC
17	TRBV7-6	TRBJ2-1	many	TRBD2	CASSLKPLGTSRNEQFF	TGTGCCAGCAGCCTAAAACCATTGGGGACTAGCCGCAATGAGCAGTTCTTC
12	TRBV28	TRBJ2-5	.	.	CASSLLQETQYF	TGTGCCAGCAGTTTACTCCAAGAGACCCAGTACTTC
17	TRBV2	TRBJ2-4	.	TRBD1	CASRGQGAGLAKNIQYF	TGTGCCAGCAGGGGACAGGGGGCTGGTTTAGCCAAAAACATTCAGTACTTC
16	TRBV2	TRBJ1-5	few	TRBD1	CASSETAGQVNQPQHF	TGTGCCAGCAGTGAAACGGCGGGACAGGTCAATCAGCCCCAGCATTTT
14	TRBV7-9	TRBJ1-6	once	.	CASSSPDSYSPLHF	TGTGCCAGCAGCTCTCCGGACAGCTATTCACCCCTCCACTTT
10	TRBV29-1	TRBJ2-1	few	.	CSANYNEQFF	TGCAGCGCTAACTACAATGAGCAGTTCTTC
19	TRBV23-1	TRBJ2-3	few	TRBD1	CASSQSILETGGVSDTQYF	TGCGCCAGCAGTCAATCGATTCTGGAAACAGGGGGAGTGTCGGATACGCAGTATTTT
13	TRBV9	TRBJ2-1	.	.	CATSRDSLNEQFF	TGTGCCACCTCCCGGGACTCTCTCAATGAGCAGTTCTTC
14	TRBV9	TRBJ2-7	.	TRBD1	CASSVGTASYEQYF	TGTGCCAGCAGCGTCGGGACAGCCTCCTACGAGCAGTACTTC
17	TRBV15	TRBJ1-5	few	TRBD1	CATSRDWGQGSNQPQHF	TGTGCCACCAGCAGAGATTGGGGACAGGGAAGCAATCAGCCCCAGCATTTT
17	TRBV7-9	TRBJ2-1	few	.	CASSALRDGTPRDEQFF	TGTGCCAGCAGCGCGTTAAGGGACGGGACCCCCCGCGATGAGCAGTTCTTC
14	TRBV4-1	TRBJ1-1	once	TRBD1	CASSQEQGGTEAFF	TGCGCCAGCAGCCAAGAACAGGGGGGAACTGAAGCTTTCTTT
13	TRBV29-1	TRBJ2-5	.	.	CSVRQGLQETQYF	TGCAGCGTTCGACAAGGCTTACAAGAGACCCAGTACTTC
12	TRBV28	TRBJ1-6	medium-sized	.	CASSPPRGPLHF	TGTGCCAGCAGTCCCCCCCGGGGGCCCCTCCACTTT
15	TRBV7-2	TRBJ2-7	.	TRBD1	CASSNPGTGEREQYF	TGTGCCAGCAGCAATCCCGGGACAGGGGAGCGGGAGCAGTACTTC
15	TRBV11-2	TRBJ2-2	.	.	CASSLGRAGTGELFF	TGTGCCAGCAGCCTCGGGCGGGCGGGCACCGGGGAGCTGTTTTTT
13	TRBV6-6	TRBJ2-5	once	.	CASSVEGSETQYF	TGTGCCAGCAGTGTCGAGGGAAGTGAGACCCAGTACTTC
14	TRBV27	TRBJ1-1	few	TRBD1	CASRPIQGVAEAFF	TGTGCCAGCAGACCCATCCAGGGGGTCGCTGAAGCTTTCTTT
11	TRBV5-6	TRBJ2-2	.	.	CASSFFGELFF	TGTGCCAGCAGCTTTTTCGGGGAGCTGTTTTTT
16	TRBV5-6	TRBJ1-5	.	TRBD1	CASSYSRTGSNQPQHF	TGTGCCAGCAGCTACTCCAGGACAGGGAGCAATCAACCCCAGCATTTT
12	TRBV13	TRBJ1-2	.	.	CASSLFGGPYTF	TGTGCCAGCAGCTTATTTGGGGGGCCATACACCTTC
15	TRBV6-5	TRBJ1-1	few	.	CASSYREGVNTEAFF	TGTGCCAGCAGTTACAGGGAGGGAGTGAACACTGAAGCTTTCTTT
12	TRBV7-8	TRBJ2-2	few	.	CASSRNTGELFF	TGTGCCAGCAGCCGGAACACCGGGGAGCTGTTTTTT
14	TRBV5-1	TRBJ2-2	few	.	CASSNGQNTGELFF	TGCGCCAGCAGCAATGGGCAGAACACCGGGGAGCTGTTTTTT
12	TRBV19	TRBJ2-3	.	TRBD2	CATSGDTDTQYF	TGTGCCACTAGCGGCGACACAGATACGCAGTATTTT
12	TRBV25-1	TRBJ2-7	.	.	CASSLHSYEQYF	TGTGCCAGCAGTCTCCACTCCTACGAGCAGTACTTC
11	TRBV4-3	TRBJ1-2	.	.	CASSQGWGYTF	TGCGCCAGCAGCCAAGGGTGGGGCTACACCTTC
14	TRBV30	TRBJ2-1	.	TRBD1	CAWSRGQGAYEQFF	TGTGCCTGGAGTCGTGGACAGGGGGCTTATGAGCAGTTCTTC
18	TRBV15	TRBJ2-6	.	TRBD1	CATSSTWTGSSGANVLTF	TGTGCCACCAGCAGTACCTGGACAGGAAGCTCTGGGGCCAACGTCCTGACTTTC
14	TRBV4-2	TRBJ2-7	.	TRBD2	CASSQGGGGYEQYF	TGTGCCAGCAGCCAAGGGGGCGGGGGCTACGAGCAGTACTTC
14	TRBV6-5	TRBJ1-5	.	.	CASSYSGGLQPQHF	TGTGCCAGCAGTTACTCGGGGGGTCTTCAGCCCCAGCATTTT
15	TRBV29-1	TRBJ2-5	.	.	CSVERQQQIQETQYF	TGCAGCGTTGAGCGACAGCAACAGATCCAAGAGACCCAGTACTTC
14	TRBV5-6	TRBJ2-7	.	TRBD1	CASSSGQVHYEQYF	TGTGCCAGCAGCTCGGGACAGGTGCACTACGAGCAGTACTTC
14	TRBV5-1	TRBJ2-1	.	.	CASTWIGPYNEQFF	TGCGCCAGCACCTGGATAGGGCCCTACAATGAGCAGTTCTTC
15	TRBV4-3	TRBJ2-7	.	.	CASSQDAARGYEQYF	TGCGCCAGCAGCCAAGACGCTGCCAGGGGCTACGAGCAGTACTTC
14	TRBV27	TRBJ2-7	.	.	CASSSPLRSYEQYF	TGTGCCAGCAGTTCGCCTCTGCGCTCCTACGAGCAGTACTTC
12	TRBV29-1	TRBJ1-2	.	TRBD1	CSVDTGGYGYTF	TGCAGCGTTGATACAGGGGGCTATGGCTACACCTTC
13	TRBV7-2	TRBJ1-1	once	TRBD1	CASSLAFGTESLF	TGTGCCAGCAGCTTAGCGTTTGGGACAGAGAGTCTCTTT
14	TRBV29-1	TRBJ2-1	few	.	CSVELRNSYNEQFF	TGCAGCGTCGAACTCCGGAACTCTTACAATGAGCAGTTCTTC
18	TRBV29-1	TRBJ2-3	few	TRBD2	CSVGGDLRTSGGADTQYF	TGCAGCGTTGGAGGGGACCTTCGGACTAGCGGGGGGGCAGATACGCAGTATTTT
13	TRBV12-5	TRBJ2-3	few	.	CASGPYPTDTQYF	TGTGCTAGTGGACCATACCCCACAGATACGCAGTATTTT
15	TRBV13	TRBJ1-5	.	TRBD1	CASSQTRGSNQPQHF	TGTGCCAGCAGCCAAACCAGGGGGAGCAATCAGCCCCAGCATTTT
15	TRBV11-2	TRBJ2-1	.	TRBD1	CASSWDRGSVNEQFF	TGTGCCAGCAGCTGGGACAGGGGATCTGTCAATGAGCAGTTCTTC
15	TRBV29-1	TRBJ1-5	few	TRBD1	CSAVRQGTSNQPQHF	TGCAGCGCCGTAAGACAGGGTACGAGCAATCAGCCCCAGCATTTT
13	TRBV15	TRBJ2-3	.	.	CATSSITLDTQYF	TGTGCCACCAGCAGCATTACGTTAGATACGCAGTATTTT
13	TRBV11-1	TRBJ2-1	few	TRBD2	CASSLAGADEQFF	TGTGCCAGCAGCCTCGCGGGAGCTGATGAGCAGTTCTTC
13	TRBV13	TRBJ1-5	.	.	CASSLGRESPQHF	TGTGCCAGCAGCTTAGGGAGGGAATCGCCCCAGCATTTT
14	TRBV14	TRBJ2-3	.	.	CASSQERAVDTQYF	TGTGCCAGCAGCCAAGAAAGAGCAGTAGATACGCAGTATTTT
13	TRBV15	TRBJ1-2	.	.	CATSTTDNYGYTF	TGTGCCACCAGCACGACAGATAACTATGGCTACACCTTC
15	TRBV11-2	TRBJ2-4	.	.	CASSPTNWGANIQYF	TGTGCCAGCAGCCCAACCAATTGGGGGGCGAACATTCAGTACTTC
11	TRBV20-1	TRBJ2-7	.	.	CSAILISEQYF	TGCAGTGCTATACTAATAAGCGAGCAGTACTTC
13	TRBV30	TRBJ1-2	.	.	CAWSTGTVNGYTF	TGTGCCTGGAGCACCGGGACGGTTAATGGCTACACCTTC
15	TRBV4-3	TRBJ1-2	.	.	CASSQDPGLDYGYTF	TGCGCCAGCAGCCAAGATCCAGGGCTGGACTATGGCTACACCTTC
17	TRBV27	TRBJ2-3	.	TRBD2	CASSPSLGGGYTDTQYF	TGTGCCAGCAGCCCGAGCCTCGGGGGAGGGTACACAGATACGCAGTATTTT
13	TRBV7-3	TRBJ1-1	.	.	CASSLSRGTEAFF	TGTGCCAGCAGCCTGTCCCGAGGGACTGAAGCTTTCTTT
17	TRBV11-2	TRBJ2-1	.	TRBD2	CASSLSPAGGSYNEQFF	TGTGCCAGCAGCTTATCTCCAGCGGGGGGGTCCTACAATGAGCAGTTCTTC
14	TRBV9	TRBJ1-6	few	.	CASSVGGGPSPLHF	TGTGCCAGCAGCGTTGGCGGGGGGCCTTCACCCCTCCACTTT